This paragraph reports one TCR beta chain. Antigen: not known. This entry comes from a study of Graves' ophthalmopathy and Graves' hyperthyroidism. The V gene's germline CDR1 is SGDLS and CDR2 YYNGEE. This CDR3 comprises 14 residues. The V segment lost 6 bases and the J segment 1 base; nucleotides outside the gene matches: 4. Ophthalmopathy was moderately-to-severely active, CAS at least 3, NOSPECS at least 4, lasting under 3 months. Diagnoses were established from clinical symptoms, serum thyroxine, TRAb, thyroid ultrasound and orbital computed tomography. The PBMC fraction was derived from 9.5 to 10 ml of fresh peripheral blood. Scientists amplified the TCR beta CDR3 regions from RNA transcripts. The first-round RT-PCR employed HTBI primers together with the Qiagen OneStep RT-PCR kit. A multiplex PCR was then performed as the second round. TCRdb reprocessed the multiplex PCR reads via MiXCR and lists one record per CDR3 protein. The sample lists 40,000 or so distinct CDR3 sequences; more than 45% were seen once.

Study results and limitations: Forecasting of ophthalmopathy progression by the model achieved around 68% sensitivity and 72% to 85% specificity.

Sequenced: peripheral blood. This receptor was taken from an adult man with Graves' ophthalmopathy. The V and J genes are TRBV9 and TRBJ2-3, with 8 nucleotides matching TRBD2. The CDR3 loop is CASTKTSGTDTQYF. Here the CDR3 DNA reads TGTGCCAGCACCAAGACTAGCGGCACAGATACGCAGTATTTT.